This T cell receptor (beta chain) was identified during a study of post-analysis software for immune sequencing data. The TCR beta cDNA libraries contained unique molecular identifiers. TCRdb ran MiXCR on the PCR reads and lists one entry per CDR3 protein. The sample holds around 770,000 distinct CDR3 sequences, 35% to 55% seen once. The sample was blood. The receptor's source is a girl between 5 and 17 years old with multiple sclerosis.

The CDR3: CASSPDEGRSIGGIQYF. CDR3 DNA: TGTGCCAGCAGCCCGGACGAGGGCAGGTCAATCGGGGGCATTCAGTACTTC. V usage is TRBV7-2 and J usage is TRBJ2-4; D may be TRBD2 (6 bases). The CDR3 totals 17 residues. V was trimmed by 5 bases and J by 9 bases, leaving 26 bases between them. Germline CDR1 SGHTA, CDR2 FQGNSA. The complete variable domain, with remaining parts taken from reference TRBV7-2 and TRBJ2-4, reads GAGVSQSPSNKVTEKGKDVELRCDPISGHTALYWYRQSLGQGLEFLIYFQGNSAPDKSGLPSDRFSAERTGGSVSTLTIQRTQQEDSAVYLCASSPDEGRSIGGIQYFGAGTRLSVL.